These 26 T cell receptor beta chains were sequenced from one sample in a study of blood T cell repertoires in COVID-19. Here immunoSEQ multiplex PCR was the method, and the copy in TCRdb shows in-frame clones only, minus some. The table records roughly 190,000 clones, around 85% of them present only once. The sample consisted of peripheral blood. These receptors were collected from an older woman with COVID-19, enrolled during active disease.

V usage is TRBV9 and J usage is TRBJ1-3; D uncertain. CDR1 is SGDLS, CDR2 YYNGEE, per germline. Trimming removed 4 bases at V and 0 bases at J, with 5 bases between. This CDR3 is 13 amino acids long. This CDR3 is CASSPHSGNTIYF. CDR3 DNA: TGTGCCAGCAGCCCCCACTCTGGAAACACCATATATTTT.

The genes are TRBV10-3 and TRBJ1-1, with D perhaps TRBD1 (6 bases). V shed 6 bases and J shed 3 bases, with 11 bases lying between them. This CDR3 is 13 amino acids long. The germline gives CDR1 ENHRY, CDR2 SYGVKD. The CDR3 here is CAIRWGRDTEAFF. The CDR3 coding sequence is TGTGCCATCAGATGGGGGCGCGACACTGAAGCTTTCTTT.

V usage is TRBV5-4 and J usage is TRBJ2-7; TRBD2 is a possible D gene (6 bases). V was cut by 4 bases and J by 4 bases, with 15 bases left in between. The CDR3 covers 14 residues. Germline V gene data show CDR1 as SGHNT and CDR2 as YYREEE (reference sequence). The CDR3 reads CASSRTNGLYEQYF. CDR3 in DNA: TGTGCCAGCAGCCGGACTAACGGCCTATACGAGCAGTACTTC.

V is TRBV18 and J is TRBJ2-5, with TRBD2 as a possible D gene (5 bases). The CDR3 is 15 amino acids. The germline V gene encodes CDR1 KGHSH and CDR2 LQKENI. Trimming stripped 0 bases from V and 3 bases from J, with 11 bases between. CDR3 DNA sequence: TGTGCCAGCTCACCACCAGGAGGAATCGAAGAGACCCAGTACTTC. The encoded protein is CASSPPGGIEETQYF. Based on the CDR3 plus reference TRBV18 and TRBJ2-5, the full variable domain is NAGVMQNPRHLVRRRGQEARLRCSPMKGHSHVYWYRQLPEEGLKFMVYLQKENIIDESGMPKERFSAEFPKEGPSILRIQQVVRGDSAAYFCASSPPGGIEETQYFGPGTRLLVL.

The chain is built from TRBV19 and TRBJ2-2, with 7 bases aligning to TRBD2. With V trimmed by 11 bases and J by 4 bases, 7 bases remained unmatched. Germline V gene data show CDR1 as LNHDA and CDR2 as SQIVND (reference sequence). CDR3 length: 13 residues. The CDR3 sequence: CAGREDGTGELFF. The DNA for the CDR3 is TGTGCCGGGAGGGAGGATGGCACCGGGGAGCTGTTTTTT.

This chain connects TRBV5-1 to TRBJ2-2, with D uncertain. Trimming took 2 bases from V and 3 from J, leaving 11 bases between them. Per germline, CDR1 SGHRS and CDR2 YFSETQ. The CDR3 sequence is 15 residues long. Here the CDR3 reads CASSLTLVDTGELFF. The DNA of the CDR3 is TGCGCCAGCAGCTTAACGCTTGTAGACACCGGGGAGCTGTTTTTT.

J is TRBJ2-2 and V is TRBV3-1 (or the pseudogene TRBV3-2); D is ambiguous. From germline, CDR1 is LGHDT and CDR2 YNNKEL (reference sequence). The CDR3 sequence is 13 residues long. Trimming removed 3 bases at V and 5 bases at J, with 7 bases between. CDR3 amino acids: CASSQTWTGELFF. The CDR3 nucleotides read TGTGCCAGCAGCCAGACATGGACCGGGGAGCTGTTTTTT.

The V and J genes are TRBV11-3 and TRBJ2-7; tentative D call: TRBD2 (5 bases). The CDR3 extends over 14 amino acids. Trimming stripped 5 bases from V and 5 bases from J, with 16 bases between. CDR1 and CDR2 from the germline V gene are SGHNT and YENEEA. The DNA of the CDR3 is TGTGCCAGCAGCCTGGGGAGCCGTTATCACGAGCAGTACTTC. As protein: CASSLGSRYHEQYF.

The chain couples TRBV6-5 to TRBJ2-3; 7 bases agree with TRBD2. J lost 2 bases, V lost 7 bases, and 6 bases had no gene match. There are 14 residues in the CDR3. CDR1 and CDR2 from the germline V gene are MNHEY and SVGAGI. The CDR3: CASKRDRSTDTQYF. CDR3 nucleotide sequence: TGTGCCAGCAAGCGGGACCGGTCCACAGATACGCAGTATTTT.

The chain joins TRBV11-3 to TRBJ2-2; TRBD1 is a possible D gene (6 bases). This CDR3 has 14 residues. In germline, CDR1 is SGHNT, CDR2 YENEEA. The V gene lost 2 bases and the J gene lost 7 bases, with 11 bases spanning the gap. The CDR3 bases are TGTGCCAGCAGCTTAAAAGGGGGTGGCGGGGAGCTGTTTTTT. Protein: CASSLKGGGGELFF.

The genes are TRBV27 and TRBJ2-7; the match to TRBD1 covers 9 bases. The junction had 4 bases not matched to a gene; V was cut back by 6 bases and J by 1 base. The CDR3 is 14 amino acids. The germline gives CDR1 MNHEY, CDR2 SMNVEV (reference sequence). CDR3 nucleotides: TGTGCCAGCAGACGACAGGGGGTGTCCTACGAGCAGTACTTC. It codes for CASRRQGVSYEQYF.

The chain combines TRBV7-2 with TRBJ1-6, with TRBD1 matching over 9 bases. The germline CDR1 and CDR2 sequences are SGHTA and FQGNSA. The junction had 13 bases not matched to a gene; V was cut back by 6 bases and J by 7 bases. This CDR3 contains 17 residues. This CDR3 reads CASSHGQGPSQNSPLHF. CDR3 sequence (DNA): TGTGCCAGCAGTCACGGACAGGGGCCCTCGCAGAATTCACCCCTCCACTTT.

The chain combines TRBV12-3 or TRBV12-4 with TRBJ1-1, with unresolved D. There are 13 residues in the CDR3. V was clipped by 6 bases and J by 4 bases, with 12 bases between them. CDR3 nucleotide sequence: TGTGCCAGCAGATCTCGGGAGGGCACTGAAGCTTTCTTT. It specifies CASRSREGTEAFF.

The chain is built from TRBV10-3 and TRBJ2-5; TRBD1 matches at 9 bases. Unmatched junction bases numbered 7, after V lost 1 base and J lost 4 bases. This CDR3 has 16 amino acids. Germline CDR1 is ENHRY and CDR2 is SYGVKD. The CDR3 region has the DNA TGTGCCATCAGTGAGTTGCCGGGACAGGGTACAGAGACCCAGTACTTC. It specifies CAISELPGQGTETQYF.

This chain links TRBV28 with TRBJ2-3; D not resolved. Germline V gene lookup returns CDR1 MDHEN and CDR2 SYDVKM. The CDR3 runs to 11 residues. Trimming cost V 7 bases and J 2 bases, with 4 bases left between them. Here the CDR3 reads CASTSTDTQYF. The CDR3 DNA sequence: TGTGCCAGCACCTCCACAGATACGCAGTATTTT.

The rearrangement joins TRBV4-1 to TRBJ2-7; 8 bases agree with TRBD1. The length of the CDR3 is 15 residues. J was trimmed by 1 base and V by 3 bases; bases with no gene match: 5. Per the germline V gene, CDR1 is MGHRA and CDR2 is YSYEKL. The CDR3 sequence is CASSHVGTGSYEQYF. CDR3 nucleotide sequence: TGCGCCAGCAGCCACGTAGGGACAGGATCCTACGAGCAGTACTTC.

The chain uses TRBV19 and TRBJ2-1, with TRBD2 matching over 7 bases. CDR3 length equals 15 residues. Losses at the gene ends were 9 bases for V and 9 bases for J; bases not matched to a gene: 17. Germline CDR1 is LNHDA and CDR2 is SQIVND (reference sequence). CDR3 coding DNA: TGTGCCAGCGGGACTCTAGCGGCTGGGGGGGGTGAGCAGTTCTTC. This gives the protein CASGTLAAGGGEQFF.

The V call is TRBV6-2 or TRBV6-3, the J call TRBJ2-5; 12 bases match TRBD1. V shed 5 bases and J 4 bases; nucleotides not matched to a gene: 8. The CDR3 is made up of 16 amino acids. CDR1 is MNHEY and CDR2 is SVGEGT in the germline V gene. Here the CDR3 DNA reads TGTGCCAGCAGTACGCCTCCGGGACAGGGGGCAGAGACCCAGTACTTC. Translating it yields CASSTPPGQGAETQYF.

This rearrangement joins TRBV7-2 to TRBJ1-2; perhaps TRBD1 as D (5 bases). CDR3 length: 14 amino acids. The V and J ends lost 1 base and 4 bases respectively, with 10 bases between them. CDR1 is SGHTA and CDR2 is FQGNSA in the germline V gene. The CDR3 DNA is TGTGCCAGCAGCTTAGACAGGCCTCTCTATGGCTACACCTTC. It is translated as CASSLDRPLYGYTF.

The chain recombines TRBV5-1 with TRBJ2-2; 10 nucleotides agree with TRBD2. Losses at the gene ends were 0 bases for V and 0 bases for J; bases not matched to a gene: 11. The CDR3 runs to 20 residues. Germline lookup yields CDR1 SGHRS and CDR2 YFSETQ. CDR3 region: CASSLDPAGGPMPNTGELFF. CDR3 DNA: TGCGCCAGCAGCTTGGACCCAGCGGGAGGGCCGATGCCGAACACCGGGGAGCTGTTTTTT. The whole variable domain, remainder taken from reference TRBV5-1 and TRBJ2-2, is KAGVTQTPRYLIKTRGQQVTLSCSPISGHRSVSWYQQTPGQGLQFLFEYFSETQRNKGNFPGRFSGRQFSNSRSEMNVSTLELGDSALYLCASSLDPAGGPMPNTGELFFGEGSRLTVL.

The V and J genes are TRBV24-1 and TRBJ2-1; D is possibly TRBD2 (6 bases). The V gene's germline CDR1 is KGHDR and CDR2 SFDVKD. Trimming cost V 9 bases and J 12 bases, with 20 bases left between them. CDR3 size: 13 residues. This CDR3 is CATGLKGEVGQFF. In DNA, the CDR3 is TGTGCCACCGGGTTGAAAGGGGAGGTGGGGCAGTTCTTC.

This clone was counted a single time. CDR3 loop: CASSPGQGGGYTF. For the CDR3, the DNA is TGTGCCAGCAGTCCGGGACAGGGGGGAGGCTACACCTTC. The chain has TRBV12-3 or TRBV12-4 and TRBJ1-2, with TRBD1 matching 11 bases. CDR3 length: 13 amino acids. The trim removed 5 bases at V and 8 bases at J, leaving 4 bases unmatched.

The rearrangement uses TRBV6-2 or TRBV6-3 and TRBJ1-2; D perhaps matches TRBD1 (6 bases). CDR1 MNHEY and CDR2 SVGEGT come from the germline V gene. The CDR3 loop spans 15 amino acids. Trimming shortened V by 5 bases and J by 4 bases, and 17 bases separated the two germline ends. This CDR3 is CASSPPGHYFYGYTF. For the CDR3, the DNA is TGTGCCAGCAGTCCCCCGGGACATTACTTCTATGGCTACACCTTC.

The V call is TRBV9, the J call TRBJ1-1; D remains unclear. CDR1 is SGDLS, CDR2 YYNGEE, per germline. This CDR3 region has 15 residues. V lost 0 bases and J 3 bases, leaving 12 bases between the germline ends. CDR3 sequence (DNA): TGTGCCAGCAGCGTAGAACCGGTCCGCTACACTGAAGCTTTCTTT. It codes for CASSVEPVRYTEAFF.

The rearrangement links TRBV6-1 to TRBJ1-1; D might be TRBD1 (6 bases). This CDR3 contains 14 residues. Germline lookup yields CDR1 MNHNS and CDR2 SASEGT. V lost 8 bases to trimming and J lost 10 bases, with 23 bases between them. The CDR3 region is CASGRTGTPPRAFF. For the CDR3, the DNA is TGTGCCAGCGGCAGAACCGGGACACCTCCAAGAGCTTTCTTT.

The sample holds one count of this clone. V gene TRBV24-1 combines with J gene TRBJ2-1, with D perhaps TRBD2 (5 bases). The CDR3 covers 16 residues. Per the germline V gene, CDR1 is KGHDR and CDR2 is SFDVKD. V was pared by 1 base and J by 6 bases, with 15 bases between. The CDR3 DNA sequence: TGTGCCACCAGTGATTTTGGGGAGCTCGGGCGCAATGAGCAGTTCTTC. Its translation is CATSDFGELGRNEQFF.